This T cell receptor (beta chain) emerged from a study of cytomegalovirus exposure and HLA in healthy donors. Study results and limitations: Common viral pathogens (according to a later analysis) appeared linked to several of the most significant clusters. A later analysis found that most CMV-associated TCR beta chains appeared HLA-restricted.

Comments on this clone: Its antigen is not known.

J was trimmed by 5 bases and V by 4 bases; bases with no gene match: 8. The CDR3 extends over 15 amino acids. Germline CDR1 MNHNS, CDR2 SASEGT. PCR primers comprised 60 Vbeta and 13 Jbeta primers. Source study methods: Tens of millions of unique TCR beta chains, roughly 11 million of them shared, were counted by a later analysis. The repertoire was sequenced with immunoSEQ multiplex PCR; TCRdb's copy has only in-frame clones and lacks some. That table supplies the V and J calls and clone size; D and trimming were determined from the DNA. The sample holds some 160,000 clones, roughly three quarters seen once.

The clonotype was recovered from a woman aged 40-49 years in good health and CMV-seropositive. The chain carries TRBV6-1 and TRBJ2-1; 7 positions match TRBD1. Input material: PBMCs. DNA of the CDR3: TGTGCCAGCAGTGGGACAGGATTATGGAACAATGAGCAGTTCTTC. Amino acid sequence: CASSGTGLWNNEQFF.